Sequencing of this T cell receptor beta chain was carried out in a study of CD8+ T cells in alopecia areata. About the study: Treated patients received oral tofacitinib, 5 to 10 mg twice daily. It was 6 to 18 months of tofacitinib, and then there were 6 months off drug.

With 7 bases clipped from V and 5 bases from J, the junction kept 6 bases outside the gene matches. CDR3 length: 13 residues. Germline V gene lookup returns CDR1 SQVTM and CDR2 ANQGSEA. Extraction and reverse transcription of RNA yielded cDNA as the sequencing template. Repertoires were generated with immunoSEQ multiplex PCR, while TCRdb's copy carries only in-frame clones and drops some. The sample contains approximately 140,000 clones, around 47% of which appear only once. Alopecia areata patients gave lesional scalp punch biopsies and peripheral blood samples. This chain joins TRBV29-1 and TRBJ2-5, with 11 bases fitting TRBD2. This receptor was obtained from a human donor with alopecia areata. Sequencing was done on a sample of CD4+ T cells sorted from blood. The DNA of the CDR3 is TGCAGCGCTGTAGCGGGAGGGATGGAGACCCAGTACTTC. Translated: CSAVAGGMETQYF.